These T cell receptor beta chains were read from a single sample in a study of cytomegalovirus exposure and HLA in healthy donors. Sequencing used immunoSEQ multiplex PCR; TCRdb keeps in-frame clones, though not all of them. The data contain over 200,000 clones, 77% of them singletons. Sequenced: PBMCs. These receptors came from a woman aged 55-70 years in good health and CMV-seropositive. CDR3s include the opening cysteine and the closing phenylalanine or tryptophan. The D gene is left open where the match is weak. The size entry is marked missing in some rows and otherwise reads once, few, many or a size class.

>TRBV6-1|TRBD2|NA|TRBJ2-7
CASSQGLAGGEQYF
TGTGCCAGCAGTCAAGGACTAGCTGGAGGCGAGCAGTACTTC
>TRBV5-1|TRBD2|once|TRBJ2-3
CASSSVAGAPDTQYF
TGCGCCAGCAGCTCCGTAGCGGGAGCACCAGATACGCAGTATTTT
>TRBV29-1|NA|NA|TRBJ1-2
CSVFRDWLNYGYTF
TGCAGCGTTTTCAGGGATTGGCTGAACTATGGCTACACCTTC
>TRBV13|NA|NA|TRBJ2-7
CASSPEPGSPYEQYF
TGTGCCAGCAGTCCCGAACCAGGGTCCCCCTACGAGCAGTACTTC
>TRBV10-1|TRBD2|NA|TRBJ2-3
CASGYTSGNTDTQYF
TGCGCCAGCGGGTATACTAGCGGAAACACAGATACGCAGTATTTT
>TRBV29-1|TRBD1|NA|TRBJ1-1
CSVEETGGQGAFNTEAFF
TGCAGCGTTGAAGAGACCGGGGGACAGGGGGCTTTCAACACTGAAGCTTTCTTT
>TRBV5-1|TRBD2|NA|TRBJ2-3
CASSRGLAGADTQYF
TGCGCCAGCAGCAGAGGACTAGCGGGAGCAGATACGCAGTATTTT
>TRBV4-2|NA|NA|TRBJ1-1
CASSQVVADEAFF
TGTGCCAGCAGCCAAGTAGTAGCAGATGAAGCTTTCTTT
>TRBV19|NA|NA|TRBJ1-2
CASNGEYSRYGYTF
TGTGCCAGTAACGGGGAGTACTCTCGGTATGGCTACACCTTC
>TRBV2|TRBD1|NA|TRBJ1-1
CASKGQLNTEAFF
TGTGCCAGCAAGGGACAGTTGAACACTGAAGCTTTCTTT
>TRBV6-5|TRBD2|NA|TRBJ2-5
CASSRTSRETQYF
TGTGCCAGCAGTAGGACTAGTAGGGAGACCCAGTACTTC
>TRBV27|TRBD1|NA|TRBJ2-5
CASSWTGAGTQYF
TGTGCCAGCAGTTGGACAGGGGCAGGGACCCAGTACTTC
>TRBV18|NA|once|TRBJ2-1
CASSPPSAQTYNEQFF
TGTGCCAGCTCACCACCGTCTGCACAGACATACAATGAGCAGTTCTTC
>TRBV19|TRBD1|NA|TRBJ1-6
CASSTRGQGDSPLHF
TGTGCCAGTAGTACCCGGGGACAGGGTGACTCACCCCTCCACTTT
>TRBV27|NA|NA|TRBJ1-1
CASSFSRYTEAFF
TGTGCCAGCAGTTTCTCTAGATACACTGAAGCTTTCTTT
>TRBV7-2|TRBD2|NA|TRBJ2-5
CASSSRRGGETQYF
TGTGCCAGCAGCTCCCGGCGGGGGGGAGAGACCCAGTACTTC
>TRBV7-2|TRBD2|NA|TRBJ2-3
CASSFLAGGYTDTQYF
TGTGCCAGCAGCTTTCTAGCGGGGGGATACACAGATACGCAGTATTTT
>TRBV5-8|TRBD1|NA|TRBJ1-2
CASSFTGAGYTF
TGTGCCAGCAGCTTTACAGGGGCCGGCTACACCTTC
>TRBV5-4|TRBD1|NA|TRBJ1-2
CASSEGAYGYTF
TGTGCCAGCAGCGAGGGGGCGTATGGCTACACCTTC
>TRBV2|NA|NA|TRBJ1-1
CASSEERGNTEAFF
TGTGCCAGCAGTGAAGAAAGGGGTAACACTGAAGCTTTCTTT
>TRBV6-6|NA|once|TRBJ2-5
CASSYSSMETQYF
TGTGCCAGCAGTTACTCGTCAATGGAGACCCAGTACTTC
>TRBV2|NA|NA|TRBJ1-1
CASSDGTWNTEAFF
TGTGCCAGCAGTGACGGGACTTGGAACACTGAAGCTTTCTTT
>TRBV6-1|NA|NA|TRBJ2-7
CASSETTSPGDEQYF
TGTGCCAGCAGTGAAACCACATCACCGGGGGACGAGCAGTACTTC
>TRBV7-9|TRBD2|once|TRBJ2-7
CASSPGLAGGVYEQYF
TGTGCCAGCAGCCCTGGACTAGCGGGAGGGGTTTACGAGCAGTACTTC
>TRBV7-2|TRBD1|NA|TRBJ2-7
CASSVNKGTAYEQYF
TGTGCCAGCAGCGTTAATAAAGGGACAGCCTACGAGCAGTACTTC
>TRBV4-2|NA|NA|TRBJ2-7
CASSQDGQIYEQYF
TGTGCCAGCAGCCAAGACGGACAGATCTACGAGCAGTACTTC
>TRBV5-4|TRBD1|NA|TRBJ1-2
CASSKDRGRGGGNLNYGYTF
TGTGCCAGCAGCAAGGACAGGGGTCGAGGGGGTGGGAATCTTAACTATGGCTACACCTTC
>TRBV5-4|NA|once|TRBJ1-3
CASSPLGQNTIYF
TGTGCCAGCAGCCCTCTTGGGCAGAACACCATATATTTT
>TRBV4-1|NA|few|TRBJ1-1
CASSQNLQGQCFF
TGCGCCAGCAGCCAAAACTTACAGGGCCAATGTTTCTTT
>TRBV27|NA|NA|TRBJ1-1
CASSIRGTEAFF
TGTGCCAGCAGTATCAGGGGTACTGAAGCTTTCTTT
>TRBV5-5|TRBD1|NA|TRBJ1-2
CASSSTGGGGGYTF
TGTGCCAGCAGCAGTACAGGGGGAGGAGGTGGCTACACCTTC
>TRBV19|NA|once|TRBJ2-3
CASRSRGGQKSTDTQYF
TGTGCCAGTAGGTCCCGCGGAGGTCAGAAATCCACAGATACGCAGTATTTT
>TRBV2|NA|NA|TRBJ2-2
CASRVTSPTGELFF
TGTGCCAGCAGGGTCACTAGCCCCACCGGGGAGCTGTTTTTT
>TRBV5-1|NA|NA|TRBJ1-1
CASSFTGGGTEAFF
TGCGCCAGCAGCTTCACGGGAGGGGGAACTGAAGCTTTCTTT
>TRBV4-2|NA|once|TRBJ1-4
CASSQDRRTATNEKLFF
TGTGCCAGCAGCCAAGATAGGAGGACCGCCACTAATGAAAAACTGTTTTTT
>TRBV5-4|NA|NA|TRBJ2-5
CASSPDAGKTQYF
TGTGCCAGCAGCCCGGATGCCGGGAAGACCCAGTACTTC
>TRBV2|NA|NA|TRBJ2-5
CASMSRGQETQYF
TGTGCCAGCATGAGCAGGGGACAAGAGACCCAGTACTTC
>TRBV5-5|NA|NA|TRBJ2-5
CASSFSVFQETQYF
TGTGCCAGCAGCTTCTCGGTCTTCCAAGAGACCCAGTACTTC
>TRBV30|TRBD1|NA|TRBJ1-6
CAWSVWTGNSPLHF
TGTGCCTGGAGTGTTTGGACAGGGAATTCACCCCTCCACTTT
>TRBV19|TRBD1|few|TRBJ1-2
CASSMRDRDYGYTF
TGTGCCAGTAGTATGCGGGACAGGGACTATGGCTACACCTTC
>TRBV6-5|TRBD2|NA|TRBJ2-5
CASSTGTSGTGEQYF
TGTGCCAGCAGTACGGGGACTAGCGGGACGGGGGAGCAGTACTTC
>TRBV28|NA|NA|TRBJ2-2
CASSWSKAENTGELFF
TGTGCCAGCAGTTGGTCAAAAGCGGAGAACACCGGGGAGCTGTTTTTT
>TRBV2|NA|NA|TRBJ2-1
CASKLENYNEQFF
TGTGCCAGCAAGCTAGAGAACTACAATGAGCAGTTCTTC
>TRBV5-5|NA|NA|TRBJ1-5
CASSLASGVGQPQHF
TGTGCCAGCAGCTTGGCTTCAGGGGTCGGGCAGCCCCAGCATTTT
>TRBV30|TRBD2|NA|TRBJ2-6
CAWSGAGASSGANVLTF
TGTGCCTGGAGTGGAGCGGGAGCGAGCTCTGGGGCCAACGTCCTGACTTTC
>TRBV12-5|NA|few|TRBJ2-2
CASGLGTGPNTGELFF
TGTGCTAGTGGTTTGGGCACAGGACCGAACACCGGGGAGCTGTTTTTT
>TRBV29-1|TRBD1|NA|TRBJ2-7
CSATGTESYEQYF
TGCAGCGCCACCGGGACAGAGTCCTACGAGCAGTACTTC
>TRBV30|TRBD1|once|TRBJ1-4
CAWSLGGTANEKLFF
TGTGCCTGGAGTTTAGGGGGGACAGCGAATGAAAAACTGTTTTTT
>TRBV18|TRBD1|NA|TRBJ2-1
CASSLDRSYNEQFF
TGTGCCAGCTCACTGGACAGGTCCTACAATGAGCAGTTCTTC
>TRBV29-1|TRBD1|NA|TRBJ2-1
CSVNRGFYNEQFF
TGCAGCGTTAACAGGGGCTTCTACAATGAGCAGTTCTTC
>TRBV4-3|TRBD1|few|TRBJ1-6
CASSQGLDRAPGHSPLHF
TGCGCCAGCAGCCAAGGCTTGGACAGGGCCCCGGGGCATTCACCCCTCCACTTT
>TRBV5-5|NA|once|TRBJ1-1
CASSGAGAFF
TGTGCCAGCAGCGGCGCGGGGGCTTTCTTT
>TRBV5-1|NA|few|TRBJ1-3
CASSGGSLSGNTIYF
TGCGCCAGCAGCGGAGGGTCCCTCTCTGGAAACACCATATATTTT
>TRBV6-1|NA|NA|TRBJ1-5
CASSEASRGLYSNQPQHF
TGTGCCAGCAGTGAAGCTTCCAGGGGATTATATAGCAATCAGCCCCAGCATTTT
>TRBV5-4|TRBD2|NA|TRBJ2-3
CASSGRLAASTDTQYF
TGTGCCAGCAGCGGGAGACTAGCGGCTAGCACAGATACGCAGTATTTT
>TRBV2|NA|NA|TRBJ2-5
CASGIETQYF
TGTGCCAGCGGCATCGAGACCCAGTACTTC
>TRBV18|NA|NA|TRBJ2-1
CASSSGGFYNEQFF
TGTGCCAGCTCTTCGGGTGGATTCTACAATGAGCAGTTCTTC